The present T cell receptor beta chain was sequenced within a study of blood T cell repertoires in COVID-19 (dated by TCRdb to 2018 to 2020). At the level of the whole study: Samples covering the acute and convalescent phases of COVID-19 were provided by collaborators in the United States, Italy and Spain. The prospective study material was composed of cDNA or gDNA derived from T cells, B-cell-depleted T cells, or PBMCs. Subjects who had been exposed to COVID-19, were actively infected with it, or had recovered from it provided the deeply sampled blood TCRbeta repertoires that made up the dataset. The repertoires were released in a freely available public database intended as a resource for research on the immune response to SARS-CoV-2. Samples were obtained from the ongoing ImmuneRACE study (first 160 participants) and from some 1,300 subjects provided by 6 global collaborators. Nearly every sample came with metadata listing a de-identified subject ID, COVID-19 status, age in years and sex. Where available, HLA class I and class II types were taken from metadata supplied by the sample provider and were not determined by assay-based typing.

TCRbeta CDR3 regions were amplified from genomic DNA using the immunoSEQ Assay, a bias-controlled multiplex PCR. In the paper's pipeline: Within the assay, amplification of reference gene primers was used to estimate how many nucleated cells each sample contained. To quantify the absolute abundance of each unique TCRbeta CDR3 rearrangement, sequence reads were collapsed and filtered. For each sample, productive Simpson clonality was calculated as the square root of Simpson's diversity index across productive rearrangements. This immuneACCESS table, as held by TCRdb, lists in-frame sequences with V and J called but not all clones. Of the missing ones, under half trace to an unresolved V gene in checked studies; the others have no known cause. Clone size and V and J calls were adopted from that table, with D and trimming inferred from the DNA. Recorded for this sample are some 400,000 clones; roughly 86% of them occurred a single time. Under 11% of the sample lies in the top ten.

At one collaborating source in Seattle, patients were enrolled during active infection and were followed longitudinally through the course of disease. Each collaborating institution followed its own protocols to collect whole blood in K2EDTA tubes. For TCRbeta analysis, collaborators shipped samples in one of three forms: frozen whole blood, isolated PBMCs, or DNA extracted from either of those sample types. Study-wide findings and limitations: Clinical and demographic metadata were provided uncurated, with the amount varying by source and participant.

Regarding this clone: Its cognate antigen has yet to be identified. No qualities accompany the bases; no much larger clone lies one base away.

The germline V gene sets CDR1 to MNHEY and CDR2 to SVGAGI. Counted from cysteine to phenylalanine, this CDR3 has 15 amino acids. Only CDR3 DNA is held: 45 bases, read in frame from base 1. The junction shows trimming of 6 bases on V and 4 bases on J, and the gene matches do not reach 6 bases of it. Sequenced: peripheral blood. The rearrangement joined TRBV6-5 to TRBJ2-1; TRBD2 agrees with 10 junctional bases. This sequence originates from a woman in her 30s with COVID-19, enrolled during active disease. Read as DNA, the sequence is TGTGCCAGCAGGTTCACTAGCGGGACATACAATGAGCAGTTCTTC. It specifies CASRFTSGTYNEQFF.